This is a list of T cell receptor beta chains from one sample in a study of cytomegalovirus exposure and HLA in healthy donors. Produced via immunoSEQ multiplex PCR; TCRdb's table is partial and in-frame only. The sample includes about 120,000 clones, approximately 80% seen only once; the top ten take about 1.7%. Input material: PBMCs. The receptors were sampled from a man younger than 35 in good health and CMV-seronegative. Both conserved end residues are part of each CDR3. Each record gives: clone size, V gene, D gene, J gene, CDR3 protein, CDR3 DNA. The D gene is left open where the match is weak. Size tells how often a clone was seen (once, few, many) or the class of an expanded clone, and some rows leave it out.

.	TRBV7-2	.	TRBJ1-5	CASSSFRGEPQHF	TGTGCCAGCAGCTCTTTCAGGGGTGAGCCCCAGCATTTT
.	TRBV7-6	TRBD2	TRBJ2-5	CASSLATSGKETQYF	TGTGCCAGCAGCCTAGCTACTAGCGGGAAAGAGACCCAGTACTTC
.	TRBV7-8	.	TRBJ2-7	CASSLDHRAYEQYF	TGTGCCAGCAGCTTAGATCACAGAGCCTACGAGCAGTACTTC
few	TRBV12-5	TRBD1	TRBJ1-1	CASGGQGTFF	TGTGCTAGTGGGGGACAGGGGACTTTCTTT
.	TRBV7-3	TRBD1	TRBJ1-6	CASSLTRRGLSPLHF	TGTGCCAGCAGCTTAACACGCAGGGGGCTTTCACCCCTCCACTTT
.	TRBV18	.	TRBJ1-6	CASSSEGNSPLHF	TGTGCCAGCTCCTCGGAGGGGAATTCACCCCTCCACTTT
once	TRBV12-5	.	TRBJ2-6	CASGKGVTGANVLTF	TGTGCTAGTGGAAAGGGAGTGACTGGGGCCAACGTCCTGACTTTC
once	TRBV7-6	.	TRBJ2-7	CASSLAEAGTYEQYF	TGTGCCAGCAGCTTGGCAGAGGCGGGAACCTACGAGCAGTACTTC
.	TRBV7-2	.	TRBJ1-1	CASSLPPPVANTEAFF	TGTGCCAGCAGCTTACCGCCGCCAGTGGCGAACACTGAAGCTTTCTTT
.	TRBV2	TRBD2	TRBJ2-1	CASSRTSGGWNEQFF	TGTGCCAGCAGTAGGACTAGCGGGGGATGGAATGAGCAGTTCTTC
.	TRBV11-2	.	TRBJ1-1	CASSPRTFTNTEAFF	TGTGCCAGCAGCCCTAGGACATTCACCAACACTGAAGCTTTCTTT
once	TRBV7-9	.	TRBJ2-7	CASSLFETDEQYF	TGTGCCAGCAGCTTATTCGAAACGGACGAGCAGTACTTC
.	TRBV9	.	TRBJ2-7	CASTQGYYEQYF	TGTGCCAGCACCCAGGGATACTACGAGCAGTACTTC
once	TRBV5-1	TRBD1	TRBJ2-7	CASQLGTGSAEQYF	TGCGCCAGCCAACTCGGGACAGGTTCGGCCGAGCAGTACTTC
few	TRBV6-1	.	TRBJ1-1	CASATGNTEAFF	TGTGCCAGCGCTACAGGGAACACTGAAGCTTTCTTT
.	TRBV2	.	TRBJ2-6	CASSSMAGANVLTF	TGTGCCAGCAGCAGTATGGCCGGGGCCAACGTCCTGACTTTC
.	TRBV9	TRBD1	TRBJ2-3	CASSVTPGQGASTDTQYF	TGTGCCAGCAGCGTGACCCCGGGACAGGGGGCGAGTACAGATACGCAGTATTTT
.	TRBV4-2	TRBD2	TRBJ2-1	CASSQDPTGGLAGYNEQFF	TGTGCCAGCAGCCAAGATCCTACGGGAGGACTAGCGGGGTACAATGAGCAGTTCTTC
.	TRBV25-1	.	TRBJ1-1	CASRRAGDTEAFF	TGTGCCAGCAGGAGGGCTGGGGACACTGAAGCTTTCTTT
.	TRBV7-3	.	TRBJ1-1	CASSRTVNTEAFF	TGTGCCAGCAGTAGGACAGTGAACACTGAAGCTTTCTTT
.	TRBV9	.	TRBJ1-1	CASSVGGGSDTEAFF	TGTGCCAGCAGCGTAGGAGGAGGGTCTGACACTGAAGCTTTCTTT
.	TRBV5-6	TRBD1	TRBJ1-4	CASSKTGGQEKLFF	TGTGCCAGCAGCAAGACAGGGGGACAGGAAAAACTGTTTTTC
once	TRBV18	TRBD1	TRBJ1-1	CASSISAGTGPTEAFF	TGTGCCAGCTCCATTAGCGCCGGGACAGGGCCCACTGAAGCTTTCTTT
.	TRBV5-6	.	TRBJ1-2	CASSLDRRRVYGYTF	TGTGCCAGCAGCCTCGACAGGCGGCGAGTCTATGGCTACACCTTC
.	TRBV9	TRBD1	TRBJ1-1	CASSVGQGETEAFF	TGTGCCAGCAGCGTCGGACAGGGGGAAACTGAAGCTTTCTTT
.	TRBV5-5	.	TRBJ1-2	CASSFGRANYGYTF	TGTGCCAGCAGCTTCGGCAGGGCGAACTATGGCTACACCTTC
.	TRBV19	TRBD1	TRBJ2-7	CASSQGVAYEQYF	TGTGCCAGTAGTCAGGGGGTGGCCTACGAGCAGTACTTC
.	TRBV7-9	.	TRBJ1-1	CSSSFGQLNTEAFF	TGTTCCAGCAGCTTTGGACAGTTGAACACTGAAGCTTTCTTT
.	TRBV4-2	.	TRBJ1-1	CASSQVGETEAFF	TGTGCCAGCAGCCAAGTGGGAGAAACTGAAGCTTTCTTT
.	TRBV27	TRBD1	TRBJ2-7	CASSPIGTGDEQYF	TGTGCCAGCAGTCCCATCGGGACAGGGGACGAGCAGTACTTC
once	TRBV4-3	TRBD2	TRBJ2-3	CASSRKWGGSTDTQYF	TGCGCCAGCAGTCGCAAATGGGGGGGGAGCACAGATACGCAGTATTTT
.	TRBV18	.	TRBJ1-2	CASSSNLVTNYGYTF	TGTGCCAGCTCATCCAACCTTGTTACAAACTATGGCTACACCTTC
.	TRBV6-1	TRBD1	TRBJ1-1	CASSYLDRVSFAFF	TGTGCCAGCAGTTATTTGGACAGGGTCTCGTTTGCTTTCTTT
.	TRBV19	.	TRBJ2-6	CASSPVVNSGANVLTF	TGTGCCAGTTCTCCTGTTGTTAACTCTGGGGCCAACGTCCTGACTTTC
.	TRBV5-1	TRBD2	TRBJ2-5	CASSLSGTSERGSQETQYF	TGCGCCAGCAGCTTATCCGGGACTAGCGAGCGAGGGTCCCAAGAGACCCAGTACTTC
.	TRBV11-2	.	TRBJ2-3	CASSHYREDTQYF	TGTGCCAGCAGCCACTACAGGGAAGATACGCAGTATTTT
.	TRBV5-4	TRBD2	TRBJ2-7	CASSHLGGGSSYEQYF	TGTGCCAGCAGCCATCTGGGCGGGGGTAGCTCCTACGAGCAGTACTTC
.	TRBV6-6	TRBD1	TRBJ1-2	CASSSRQGEGYTF	TGTGCCAGCAGTTCTCGACAGGGGGAAGGCTACACCTTC